The clone carrying this T cell receptor (beta chain) appeared a few times. Its antigen is as yet unknown. Through a sample-barcoded 5' primer and a J-beta primer mix, a second PCR was run for roughly 6 to 11 cycles. Each of the samples gave a minimum of 2.5 million paired-end reads that contained CDR3. TCRdb re-analysed the 5' RACE reads in MiXCR, keeping a single row per CDR3 protein. The sample shows about 830,000 distinct CDR3 sequences, around 62% of them seen only once. This specimen comes from a study of blood T cells in healthy people across ages. Findings and limits, study-wide: Per million T cells, the diversity of TCR beta decreased roughly linearly as age advanced.

The CDR3 runs to 14 residues. The V end lost 7 bases, the J end lost 4 bases, and 14 bases lay between the germline ends. V is TRBV12-3 or TRBV12-4 and J is TRBJ1-5; D is perhaps TRBD1 (5 bases). The TCR originated in a man between 25 and 39 years old in good health. Sequencing input: blood. The CDR3 coding sequence is TGTGCCAGCAACCAATGGGGCAGTAATCAGCCCCAGCATTTT. This gives the protein CASNQWGSNQPQHF.